This T cell receptor (beta chain) appears in the sequencing data of a study of blood T cell repertoires in COVID-19. About the research overall: In each case, the material was cDNA or gDNA derived from T cells, B-cell-depleted T cells, or PBMCs.

Source study methods: Amplifying reference gene primers gave estimates of nucleated cell counts. The repertoire was sequenced with immunoSEQ multiplex PCR; TCRdb's copy has only in-frame clones and lacks some. V and J calls and clone size follow that table, whereas D and trimming were derived from the DNA. The sample lists 310,000 or so clones, around 80% seen once, with about 1.2% in the top ten. Germline loops: CDR1 MNHNS, CDR2 SASEGT. The CDR3 is 15 residues long. Trimming left V 0 bases short and J 5 bases short, with 13 bases between. The rearrangement links TRBV6-1 to TRBJ1-2; D is possibly TRBD1 (5 bases). This TCR was sampled from a woman between 45 and 65 years old with acute or convalescent COVID-19. Sequenced: peripheral blood. CDR3 residues: CASSEAAPGGYGYTF. DNA for the CDR3: TGTGCCAGCAGTGAAGCGGCCCCCGGGGGGTATGGCTACACCTTC.